Presented here are 8 T cell receptor beta chains from one specimen sequenced in a study of blood T cell repertoires in COVID-19. Sequenced by immunoSEQ multiplex PCR; TCRdb stores in-frame clones only, minus some. The table has roughly 110,000 clones, around 80% seen once; the top ten hold 0.83%. The sample taken for sequencing was peripheral blood. These receptors all come from a woman between 65 and 79 years old with acute or convalescent COVID-19.

The chain's CDR3 is CASSEAPLTGSPLHF. In DNA form, the CDR3 reads TGTGCCAGCAGTGAAGCGCCGTTAACGGGTTCACCCCTCCACTTT. The genes are TRBV2 and TRBJ1-6, with D uncertain. The CDR3 consists of 15 residues. Per germline, CDR1 SNHLY and CDR2 FYNNEI. With 0 bases removed from V and 9 bases from J, the gap between germline ends came to 12 bases. Using reference TRBV2 and TRBJ1-6 for the parts outside the CDR3, the full variable domain is EPEVTQTPSHQVTQMGQEVILRCVPISNHLYFYWYRQILGQKVEFLVSFYNNEISEKSEIFDDQFSVERPDGSNFTLKIRSTKLEDSAMYFCASSEAPLTGSPLHFGNGTRLTVT.

The chain couples TRBV29-1 to TRBJ1-6; the match to TRBD1 covers 10 bases. The trim removed 7 bases at V and 7 bases at J, leaving 4 bases unmatched. The germline V gene encodes CDR1 SQVTM and CDR2 ANQGSEA. The CDR3 consists of 13 residues. In nucleotides, the CDR3 is TGCAGCGCCCGGACAGGGGGAAATTCACCCCTCCACTTT. Translating it yields CSARTGGNSPLHF.

The chain couples TRBV12-3 or TRBV12-4 to TRBJ2-3; unclear D gene. The length of the CDR3 is 13 residues. V was shortened by 5 bases and J by 4 bases, with 10 bases between the two germline ends. In DNA, the CDR3 is TGTGCCAGCAGTCCGCGACACCCAGATACGCAGTATTTT. It translates to CASSPRHPDTQYF.

The chain has TRBV11-2 and TRBJ1-5; the D is unclear. V was shortened by 0 bases and J by 2 bases, with 5 bases between the two germline ends. CDR3 length: 14 amino acids. Germline CDR1 reads SGHAT; CDR2 reads FQNNGV. The CDR3, as DNA: TGTGCCAGCAGCTTAGACAGTGGCAATCAGCCCCAGCATTTT. It translates to CASSLDSGNQPQHF.

This clone was seen a handful of times. The chain uses TRBV29-1 and TRBJ2-7, with TRBD1 identical over 8 bases. The CDR3 length is 13 residues. Germline loops: CDR1 SQVTM, CDR2 ANQGSEA. The V segment lost 6 bases and the J segment 6 bases; nucleotides outside the gene matches: 10. The CDR3 here is CSVQSDREGEQYF. The DNA of the CDR3 is TGCAGCGTACAGTCGGACAGGGAAGGCGAGCAGTACTTC.

This clone was recorded a few times. The rearrangement links TRBV15 to TRBJ1-5; the D gene is possibly TRBD1 (6 bases). CDR1 is LNHNV and CDR2 is YYDKDF in the germline V gene (reference sequence). The CDR3 runs to 13 residues. V lost 8 bases, J lost 5 bases, and 13 bases lay in between. DNA for the CDR3: TGTGCCACCCGACAGGACCTTCATCAGCCCCAGCATTTT. It specifies CATRQDLHQPQHF. The full variable domain, with the rest looked up from reference TRBV15 and TRBJ1-5, is DAMVIQNPRYQVTQFGKPVTLSCSQTLNHNVMYWYQQKSSQAPKLLFHYYDKDFNNEADTPDNFQSRRPNTSFCFLDIRSPGLGDTAMYLCATRQDLHQPQHFGDGTRLSIL.

V gene TRBV6-6 combines with J gene TRBJ2-1; TRBD1 matches 11 bases. V trimming: 4 bases; J trimming: 6 bases; junction bases outside the gene matches: 8. Per germline, CDR1 MNHNY and CDR2 SVGAGI (reference sequence). The CDR3 consists of 16 residues. CDR3 nucleotides: TGTGCCAGCAGTTCATCGTTGGGACAGGGGGGCAATGAGCAGTTCTTC. Translating it yields CASSSSLGQGGNEQFF.

V gene TRBV2 combines with J gene TRBJ2-1; a possible D gene is TRBD2 (6 bases). V lost 6 bases to trimming and J lost 0 bases, with 12 bases between them. The CDR3 is made up of 15 amino acids. Germline V gives CDR1 SNHLY, CDR2 FYNNEI. The CDR3 bases are TGTGCCAGCAGCCAGGACTATTCCTCCTACAATGAGCAGTTCTTC. Its translation: CASSQDYSSYNEQFF.